A single sample is the source of the 15 T cell receptor beta chains below, sequenced in a study of metastatic and nonmetastatic thyroid tumors. Until they underwent thyroid surgery, no patient had received any treatment. TCRdb re-called the PCR reads through MiXCR. The table lists tens of thousands of clones, roughly 12% of them singletons. Sequencing was performed on blood. Receptor source: a female donor with papillary thyroid cancer or a benign thyroid nodule (not recorded which). Some clones in this sample may be carry-over from other donors' samples.

This clone was counted ten times or more. V is TRBV2 and J is TRBJ2-7; TRBD2 agrees at 9 bases. Trimming removed 2 bases from V and 0 bases from J; junction bases left unmatched: 2. The V gene's germline CDR1 is SNHLY and CDR2 FYNNEI. This CDR3 has 15 residues. This CDR3 reads CASSERLAVSYEQYF. The DNA for the CDR3 is TGTGCCAGCAGTGAAAGACTAGCGGTCTCCTACGAGCAGTACTTC.

This clone has ten or more counts. This chain uses TRBV5-8 with TRBJ2-1, with 10 bases identical to TRBD1. The germline V gene encodes CDR1 SGHTS and CDR2 YDEGEE. Trimming cost V 0 bases and J 8 bases; bases outside gene matches: 5. The CDR3 covers 15 residues. The CDR3 spells CASSLGQGARDEQFF. The CDR3 coding sequence is TGTGCCAGCAGCTTGGGACAGGGGGCGAGGGATGAGCAGTTCTTC.

Details on this clone: At one boundary the junction diverges from the germline segment, which might be a read error. This chain joins TRBV4-3 and TRBJ2-2, with unresolved D. This CDR3 comprises 14 residues. CDR1 is LGHNA, CDR2 YSLEER, per germline. The CDR3 sequence is CANSQDGNTGELFF. The DNA for the CDR3 is TGCGCCAACAGCCAAGACGGGAACACCGGGGAGCTGTTTTTT.

The table lists this clone with many counts. One end of the junction does not line up with germline, which may come from a read error. V usage is TRBV11-2 and J usage is TRBJ1-2, with D maybe TRBD1 (5 bases). CDR3 length: 14 amino acids. CDR1 and CDR2 from the germline V gene are SGHAT and FQNNGV. The CDR3: CASSLEPSGHGYTF. The CDR3 bases are TGTGCCAGCAGCCTAGAACCTTCAGGGCATGGCTACACCTTC.

The sample holds many counts of this clone. The V gene is TRBV10-2, the J gene TRBJ1-1; TRBD1 agrees at 8 bases. The CDR3 extends over 14 amino acids. Germline V gives CDR1 WSHSY, CDR2 SAAADI. V dropped 5 bases and J dropped 7; count of bases not matched to a gene: 9. This chain's CDR3 is CASSITGGRNEAFF. The CDR3, as DNA: TGCGCCAGCAGTATCACAGGGGGAAGGAATGAAGCTTTCTTT.

This clone was counted a few times. CDR3 amino acids: CASSLVGRGDEQFF. The CDR3 DNA reads as TGTGCCAGCAGTCTAGTGGGCAGGGGAGATGAGCAGTTCTTC. The chain combines TRBV27 with TRBJ2-1; D perhaps matches TRBD1 (6 bases). The CDR3 is 14 amino acids. V gave up 5 bases and J gave up 8 bases, with 16 bases separating them. Germline values: CDR1 MNHEY, CDR2 SMNVEV (reference sequence).

This chain links TRBV30 with TRBJ2-6; possibly TRBD1 for D (6 bases). The CDR3 runs to 16 residues. The V gene's germline CDR1 is GTSNPN and CDR2 SVGIG (reference sequence). The ends were cut back, 4 bases at V and 2 bases at J, with 15 bases in the middle. CDR3 protein: CAWIVYRDAGANVLTF. In DNA form, the CDR3 reads TGTGCCTGGATTGTCTACAGGGACGCTGGGGCCAACGTCCTGACTTTC.

This clone was seen repeatedly, ten times or more. The V and J genes are TRBV7-3 and TRBJ2-2; a weak D match, TRBD2 (6 bases). Germline-derived CDR1 and CDR2 are SGHTA and FQGTGA. The length of the CDR3 is 16 residues. Trimming cost V 6 bases and J 6 bases, with 20 bases left between them. The CDR3 region is CASSKMARGYAGELFF. In DNA, the CDR3 is TGTGCCAGCAGTAAAATGGCACGGGGGTACGCCGGGGAGCTGTTTTTT.

This clone was seen more than once but under ten times. One end of the junction is discordant with germline, which a read error may explain. CDR3 sequence: CVSSVQTDGYTF. The CDR3 DNA reads TGTGTCAGCAGTGTACAGACGGATGGCTACACCTTC. The rearrangement uses TRBV6-1 and TRBJ1-2; D is uncertain. In germline, CDR1 is MNHNS, CDR2 SASEGT. The CDR3 sequence is 12 residues long.

This clone was seen many times. J is TRBJ1-1 and V is TRBV20-1; 7 nucleotides align to TRBD1. The CDR3 sequence is 13 residues long. Trimming removed 5 bases from V and 4 bases from J; junction bases left unmatched: 7. Looked up from germline, CDR1 is DFQATT and CDR2 is SNEGSKA (reference sequence). The CDR3, as DNA: TGCAGTGCTGGGAAAGACAGGGTCACTGAAGCTTTCTTT. Protein: CSAGKDRVTEAFF.

This clone has just a few counts. V gene TRBV19 combines with J gene TRBJ1-2; no reliable D call. Germline loops: CDR1 LNHDA, CDR2 SQIVND (reference sequence). The CDR3 totals 15 residues. V lost 4 bases to trimming and J lost 0 bases, with 12 bases between them. The CDR3 sequence is CASSTGRQPNYGYTF. As DNA, the CDR3 is TGTGCCAGTAGTACAGGACGGCAACCTAACTATGGCTACACCTTC.

This clone occurred many times. V and J are TRBV27 and TRBJ1-1; the D is unclear. Per the germline V gene, CDR1 is MNHEY and CDR2 is SMNVEV (reference sequence). This CDR3 contains 15 residues. V gave up 6 bases and J gave up 1 base, with 15 bases separating them. CDR3 sequence: CASRTLTAENTEAFF. DNA for the CDR3: TGTGCCAGCAGAACCCTGACTGCAGAGAACACTGAAGCTTTCTTT.

This clone was observed many times. The chain uses TRBV20-1 and TRBJ2-7, with a weak D call TRBD1 (6 bases). V dropped 0 bases and J dropped 2 bases, with 11 bases sitting between them. Germline-derived CDR1 and CDR2 are DFQATT and SNEGSKA (reference sequence). The CDR3 extends over 14 amino acids. DNA of the CDR3: TGCAGTGCTAGAGATCACAGGGATACCTACGAGCAGTACTTC. Translating gives CSARDHRDTYEQYF.

By its share, this clone is medium-sized. V gene TRBV2 combines with J gene TRBJ1-2; no clear D. The CDR3 is made up of 13 amino acids. Trimming took 7 bases from V and 2 from J, leaving 11 bases between them. Germline values: CDR1 SNHLY, CDR2 FYNNEI. CDR3 in amino acids: CASNRDSNYGYTF. The CDR3 bases are TGTGCCAGCAACCGGGATTCCAACTATGGCTACACCTTC.

This clone was detected ten times or more. The chain uses TRBV5-1 and TRBJ2-5; 7 bases map to TRBD1. This CDR3 region has 15 residues. Per germline, CDR1 SGHRS and CDR2 YFSETQ. V shed 2 bases, J shed 1 base, and the junction held 5 bases outside the gene matches. CDR3 nucleotides: TGCGCCAGCAGCTTTACGGCAGGGGGCCAAGAGACCCAGTACTTC. Protein: CASSFTAGGQETQYF.